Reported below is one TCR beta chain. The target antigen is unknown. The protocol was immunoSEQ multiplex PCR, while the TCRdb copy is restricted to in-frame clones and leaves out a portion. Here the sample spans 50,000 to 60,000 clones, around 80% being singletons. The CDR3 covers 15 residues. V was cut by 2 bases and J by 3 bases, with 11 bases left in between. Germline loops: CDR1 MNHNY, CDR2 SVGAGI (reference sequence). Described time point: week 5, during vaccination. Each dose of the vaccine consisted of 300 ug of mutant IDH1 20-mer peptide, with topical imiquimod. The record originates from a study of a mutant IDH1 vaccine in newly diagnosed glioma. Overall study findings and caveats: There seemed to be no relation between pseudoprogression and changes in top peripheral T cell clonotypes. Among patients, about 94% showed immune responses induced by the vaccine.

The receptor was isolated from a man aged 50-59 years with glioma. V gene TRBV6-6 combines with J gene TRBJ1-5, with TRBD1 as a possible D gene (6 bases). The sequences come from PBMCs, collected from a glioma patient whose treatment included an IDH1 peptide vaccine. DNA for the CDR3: TGTGCCAGCAGTTACGGGACACCGGCCAATCAGCCCCAGCATTTT. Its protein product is CASSYGTPANQPQHF.